One sample yielded the 9 T cell receptor beta chains listed below, sequenced in a study of blood T cell repertoires in COVID-19. Here immunoSEQ multiplex PCR was the method, and the copy in TCRdb shows in-frame clones only, minus some. The repertoire includes some 100,000 clones, roughly 80% of them detected once, and about 20% sits in the top ten. The sample consisted of peripheral blood. The receptors derive from an older woman with acute or convalescent COVID-19.

This chain connects TRBV4-3 to TRBJ1-4, with 8 bases fitting TRBD1. This CDR3 has 19 amino acids. Losses at the gene ends were 0 bases for V and 3 bases for J; bases not matched to a gene: 12. Germline V gene sequence: CDR1 LGHNA, CDR2 YSLEER. Here the CDR3 reads CASSQESRSGGAPNEKLFF. The CDR3 region has the DNA TGCGCCAGCAGCCAAGAAAGTAGGTCAGGGGGCGCCCCTAATGAAAAACTGTTTTTT.

The chain couples TRBV3-1 (or the pseudogene TRBV3-2) to TRBJ2-2, with TRBD1 matching 7 bases. The CDR3 contains 16 residues. Germline CDR1 LGHDT, CDR2 YNNKEL (reference sequence). J lost 2 bases, V lost 4 bases, and 7 bases had no gene match. The CDR3 region is CASSLRQGTNTGELFF. CDR3 DNA: TGTGCCAGCAGCCTCCGACAGGGCACCAACACCGGGGAGCTGTTTTTT.

In this sample, this clone turned up once. V usage is TRBV6-6 and J usage is TRBJ2-1, with no clear D. The CDR3 extends over 15 amino acids. Germline V gives CDR1 MNHNY, CDR2 SVGAGI (reference sequence). Trimming stripped 2 bases from V and 1 base from J, with 9 bases between. CDR3 sequence reads: CASSYERGSYNEQFF. The CDR3 DNA reads TGTGCCAGCAGTTACGAGCGTGGGTCCTACAATGAGCAGTTCTTC.

V is TRBV19 and J is TRBJ2-2; perhaps TRBD1 as D (5 bases). CDR3 length: 15 residues. Germline V gives CDR1 LNHDA, CDR2 SQIVND (reference sequence). V was clipped by 5 bases and J by 6 bases, with 16 bases between them. The CDR3 sequence: CASSGRAYFAGELFF. The DNA of the CDR3 is TGTGCCAGTAGTGGCAGGGCCTATTTCGCCGGGGAGCTGTTTTTT.

This sequence joins TRBV14 and TRBJ2-1, with D tentatively TRBD1 (6 bases). The length of the CDR3 is 17 residues. With 0 bases removed from V and 8 bases from J, the gap between germline ends came to 20 bases. From germline, CDR1 is SGHDN and CDR2 FVKESK. CDR3 sequence reads: CASSQEAPGWGRDEQFF. Written as DNA, the CDR3 is TGTGCCAGCAGCCAAGAGGCTCCAGGATGGGGGCGCGATGAGCAGTTCTTC.

This chain uses TRBV18 with TRBJ2-2; 7 bases are a match to TRBD2. CDR1 KGHSH and CDR2 LQKENI come from the germline V gene. After removal of 3 bases from V and 4 bases from J, the junction contained 8 bases not matched to a gene. The CDR3 runs to 16 residues. CDR3 sequence reads: CASSPLDSGATGELFF. The CDR3 coding sequence is TGTGCCAGCTCACCGTTAGACAGCGGGGCCACCGGGGAGCTGTTTTTT.

This clone was seen at least ten times. The chain couples TRBV5-1 to TRBJ2-7; weak D call: TRBD2 (6 bases). Trimming stripped 3 bases from V and 6 bases from J, with 19 bases between. The CDR3 runs to 15 residues. Germline CDR1 and CDR2: SGHRS and YFSETQ. The CDR3 nucleotides read TGCGCCAGCAGCTGGGGGGATCCGGGTACGGTCGAGCAGTACTTC. This sequence encodes CASSWGDPGTVEQYF.

The rearrangement joins TRBV27 to TRBJ2-7; possible D gene TRBD2, 6 bases. Between the trimmed V and J ends, which lost 7 bases and 2 bases, there was a span of 21 bases. The CDR3 runs to 16 residues. CDR1 and CDR2 from the germline V gene are MNHEY and SMNVEV (reference sequence). The CDR3, as DNA: TGTGCCAGCAACGTATACGGGGAGGTAGACACCTACGAGCAGTACTTC. This sequence encodes CASNVYGEVDTYEQYF.

The rearrangement uses TRBV30 and TRBJ2-5; D is possibly TRBD1 (5 bases). With 6 bases removed from V and 6 bases from J, the gap between germline ends came to 14 bases. The CDR3 spans 12 residues. CDR1 and CDR2 (germline): GTSNPN, SVGIG (reference sequence). The CDR3 is CACTPGLQTQYF. The CDR3 region has the DNA TGTGCCTGCACCCCAGGGCTCCAGACCCAGTACTTC. Using reference TRBV30 and TRBJ2-5 for the parts outside the CDR3, the full variable domain is SQTIHQWPATLVQPVGSPLSLECTVEGTSNPNLYWYRQAAGRGLQLLFYSVGIGQISSEVPQNLSASRPQDRQFILSSKKLLLSDSGFYLCACTPGLQTQYFGPGTRLLVL.